The 11 T cell receptor beta chains below were found in one sample sequenced in a study of neoadjuvant anti-PD-1 for oral cavity cancer. Using immunoSEQ multiplex PCR, the repertoire was profiled, and TCRdb retains in-frame clones only, with some absent. The data show about 37,000 clones, more than 35% seen once. Time point denoted: after neoadjuvant nivolumab, at surgical resection. The sequenced sample was tumor tissue, obtained after nivolumab (anti-PD-1) treatment. These receptors were collected from a person aged 40-85 years with oral cavity squamous cell carcinoma.

The V call is TRBV7-3, the J call TRBJ2-1; D might be TRBD1 or TRBD2, each matching 6 bases. The CDR3 consists of 13 residues. V dropped 5 bases and J dropped 8 bases, with 13 bases sitting between them. Germline V gives CDR1 SGHTA, CDR2 FQGTGA. This CDR3 reads CASSKPGADEQFF. CDR3 coding DNA: TGTGCCAGCAGCAAACCGGGGGCTGATGAGCAGTTCTTC.

A few counts support this clone. This rearrangement joins TRBV7-9 to TRBJ2-7; tentative D call: TRBD2 (5 bases). CDR1 SEHNR and CDR2 FQNEAQ come from the germline V gene (reference sequence). The length of the CDR3 is 12 residues. V lost 5 bases and J lost 3, with 8 bases in between. For the CDR3, the DNA is TGTGCCAGCAGCCCTACTAGCTACGAGCAGTACTTC. Its protein product is CASSPTSYEQYF.

The gene calls are TRBV5-4 and TRBJ1-2, with 7 bases aligning to TRBD1. CDR1 and CDR2 (germline): SGHNT, YYREEE (reference sequence). The CDR3 contains 14 residues. Trimming removed 4 bases from V and 2 bases from J; junction bases left unmatched: 5. CDR3 sequence: CASSKGQANYGYTF. As DNA, the CDR3 is TGTGCCAGCAGCAAAGGACAGGCAAACTATGGCTACACCTTC.

This clone was counted between two and nine times. The gene calls are TRBV15 and TRBJ2-7, with D possibly being TRBD1 or TRBD2 (7 bases each). Germline lookup yields CDR1 LNHNV and CDR2 YYDKDF (reference sequence). Trimming took off 1 base at V and 3 bases at J, with 13 bases between the two ends. The CDR3 extends over 15 amino acids. The CDR3 spells CATSRVGGGFYEQYF. The CDR3 region has the DNA TGTGCCACCAGCAGAGTGGGAGGGGGCTTCTACGAGCAGTACTTC.

This clone was counted a few times. The CDR3 coding sequence is TGTGCCAGTAGTGCGGGACTAGCGGGAAACGAGCAGTACTTC. It encodes CASSAGLAGNEQYF. The chain uses TRBV19 and TRBJ2-7; 13 nucleotides line up with TRBD2. From germline, CDR1 is LNHDA and CDR2 SQIVND (reference sequence). The CDR3 has 14 residues. The trim removed 5 bases at V and 5 bases at J, leaving 3 bases unmatched.

This sequence joins TRBV7-2 and TRBJ2-1, with 10 bases fitting TRBD2. The CDR3 is 16 residues long. Germline loops: CDR1 SGHTA, CDR2 FQGNSA. The V gene end was trimmed by 1 base and the J gene end by 7 bases; junction bases not matched to a gene: 7. The CDR3: CASSLVAQRGGNEQFF. The CDR3 DNA sequence: TGTGCCAGCAGCTTAGTCGCACAGCGGGGGGGAAATGAGCAGTTCTTC.

This clone was counted only a few times. The chain combines TRBV2 with TRBJ2-2; 11 nucleotides line up with TRBD1. This CDR3 is 14 amino acids long. Trimming cost V 6 bases and J 4 bases; bases outside gene matches: 1. Germline loops: CDR1 SNHLY, CDR2 FYNNEI. The CDR3 sequence: CASSGQGATGELFF. CDR3 bases: TGTGCCAGCAGCGGACAGGGGGCCACCGGGGAGCTGTTTTTT. Full variable domain (rest looked up from reference TRBV2 and TRBJ2-2): EPEVTQTPSHQVTQMGQEVILRCVPISNHLYFYWYRQILGQKVEFLVSFYNNEISEKSEIFDDQFSVERPDGSNFTLKIRSTKLEDSAMYFCASSGQGATGELFFGEGSRLTVL.

The J gene is TRBJ1-2, the V gene TRBV19; D might be TRBD1 (6 bases). Trimming removed 5 bases from V and 4 bases from J, with 11 bases in between. CDR1 LNHDA and CDR2 SQIVND come from the germline V gene (reference sequence). This CDR3 is 13 amino acids long. The CDR3 nucleotides are TGTGCCAGTAGTTCCCGGGACATCTATGGCTACACCTTC. Translation gives CASSSRDIYGYTF. The full variable domain, with the rest looked up from reference TRBV19 and TRBJ1-2, is DGGITQSPKYLFRKEGQNVTLSCEQNLNHDAMYWYRQDPGQGLRLIYYSQIVNDFQKGDIAEGYSVSREKKESFPLTVTSAQKNPTAFYLCASSSRDIYGYTFGSGTRLTVV.

In this sample, this clone turned up a few times. The gene calls are TRBV19 and TRBJ1-2; D is unresolved. The germline CDR1 and CDR2 sequences are LNHDA and SQIVND (reference sequence). The CDR3 runs 12 residues. V lost 7 bases and J lost 7, with 13 bases in between. The DNA of the CDR3 is TGTGCCAGTACCCGAGACGCAGGTGGCTACACCTTC. As protein: CASTRDAGGYTF.

The genes are TRBV2 and TRBJ2-5, with 8 nucleotides matching TRBD2. V was pared by 8 bases and J by 1 base, with 9 bases of the junction left unmatched. Germline CDR1 reads SNHLY; CDR2 reads FYNNEI. This CDR3 spans 15 amino acids. In nucleotides, the CDR3 is TGTGCCAGCCCTCGGCGGGAGGACCGCCAAGAGACCCAGTACTTC. Protein sequence: CASPRREDRQETQYF.

The rearrangement links TRBV4-2 to TRBJ2-2; unclear D gene. This CDR3 region has 15 residues. V lost 1 base, J lost 4 bases, and 10 bases lay in between. Germline lookup yields CDR1 LGHNA and CDR2 YNFKEQ. CDR3: CASSQAGVGTGELFF. CDR3 DNA: TGTGCCAGCAGCCAAGCGGGCGTGGGCACCGGGGAGCTGTTTTTT.